This TCR beta chain appears in the sequencing data of a study of cytomegalovirus exposure and HLA in healthy donors. Study-level findings and limits: There were reportedly fewer N-insertions in an Asian-associated ancestry cluster than the approximately 670-donor mean, in a later analysis.

This clone was detected a few times. Its specificity is unknown. The PCR had 60 Vbeta and 13 Jbeta primers. TCRdb keeps only in-frame clones here, not all; method: immunoSEQ multiplex PCR. This sample carries around 130,000 clones, around four fifths of them seen once, and the ten largest clones take approximately 1.1%. Though nominally healthy at sampling, donors likely had unrecorded immune exposures. Germline CDR1 SGHNT, CDR2 YYREEE (reference sequence). This CDR3 spans 14 amino acids. V lost 2 bases and J lost 8; bases outside the gene matches: 8. This chain links TRBV5-4 with TRBJ2-7; TRBD2 matches at 9 bases. Sequencing input: PBMCs. The receptor was isolated from a boy aged 5-17 years in good health and CMV-seronegative. As DNA, the CDR3 is TGTGCCAGCAGCTTCGGGACTAGCCCAGAGAAGCAGTACTTC. Its translation: CASSFGTSPEKQYF.